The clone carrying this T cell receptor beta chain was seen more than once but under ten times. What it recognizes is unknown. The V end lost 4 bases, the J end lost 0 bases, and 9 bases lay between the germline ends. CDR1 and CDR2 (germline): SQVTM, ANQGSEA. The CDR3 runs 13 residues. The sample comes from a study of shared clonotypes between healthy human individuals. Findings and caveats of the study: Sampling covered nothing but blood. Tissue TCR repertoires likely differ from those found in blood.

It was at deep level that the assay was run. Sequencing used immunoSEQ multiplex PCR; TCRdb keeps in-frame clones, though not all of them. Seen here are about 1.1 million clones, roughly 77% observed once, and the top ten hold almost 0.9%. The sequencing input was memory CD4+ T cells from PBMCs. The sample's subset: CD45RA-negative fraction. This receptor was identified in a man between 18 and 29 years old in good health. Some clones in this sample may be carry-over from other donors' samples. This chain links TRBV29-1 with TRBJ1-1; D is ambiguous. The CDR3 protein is CSVASRVNTEAFF. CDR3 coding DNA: TGCAGCGTTGCAAGCCGCGTGAACACTGAAGCTTTCTTT.